Listed below are T cell receptor beta chains from one sample, sequenced in a study of cytomegalovirus exposure and HLA in healthy donors. Sequenced by immunoSEQ multiplex PCR; TCRdb stores in-frame clones only, minus some. This repertoire shows over 130,000 clones, 70% to 90% found once; its top ten account for under 9%. The sample taken for sequencing was PBMCs. The receptors were sampled from a man between 18 and 35 years old in good health and CMV-seropositive. Each CDR3 is given with its conserved first and last residue. A D gene is named only where the DNA matches it firmly. Clone size is not always given. Where it is, it says once, few, many or a class for expanded clones.

j_call,v_call,d_call,clone_size,cdr3_nt,cdr3_aa
TRBJ2-5,TRBV7-9,.,.,TGTGCCAGCAGCTTAGCTGGCGGGGTAGAGACCCAGTACTTC,CASSLAGGVETQYF
TRBJ2-5,TRBV7-9,.,.,TGTGCCAGCAGCTCCCAGAGGGAGACCCAGTACTTC,CASSSQRETQYF
TRBJ1-5,TRBV19,.,.,TGTGCCAGTAGTATAGATCGGGGGGCGCGGAGCAATCAGCCCCAGCATTTT,CASSIDRGARSNQPQHF
TRBJ1-1,TRBV15,TRBD1,.,TGTGCCACCAGCAGAGTATCGTTTAGGGGGCAAATCCTCCGCGATGAAGCTTTCTTT,CATSRVSFRGQILRDEAFF
TRBJ1-1,TRBV6-1,.,once,TGTGCCAGCAGTGAAAGGGGGTTTTTTTTAGATACTGAAGCTTTCTTT,CASSERGFFLDTEAFF
TRBJ2-2,TRBV5-1,.,.,TGCGCCAGCAGCTTGGATCGGGCGAACACCGGGGAGCTGTTTTTT,CASSLDRANTGELFF
TRBJ1-1,TRBV18,TRBD1,.,TGTGCCAGCTCGCAAATGGACAGGAAGGGGACTGAAGCTTTCTTT,CASSQMDRKGTEAFF
TRBJ2-5,TRBV11-3,TRBD2,.,TGTGCCAGCAGCTTACAAATCGGACTAGCGGGAGAGACCCAGTACTTC,CASSLQIGLAGETQYF
TRBJ2-5,TRBV6-5,TRBD2,.,TGTGCCAGCAGGTTTAGCGGGCAAGAGACCCAGTACTTC,CASRFSGQETQYF
TRBJ2-7,TRBV5-5,.,.,TGTGCCAGCAGCTCGGCAGGCACCTACGAGCAGTACTTC,CASSSAGTYEQYF
TRBJ1-1,TRBV30,TRBD1,.,TGTGCCTGGATTGGCGACAGGGAAGGGAACACTGAAGCTTTCTTT,CAWIGDREGNTEAFF
TRBJ1-2,TRBV6-1,.,.,TGTGCCAGCAGGTACCCAGGAAATTCAAACTATGGCTACACCTTC,CASRYPGNSNYGYTF
TRBJ1-5,TRBV10-2,.,.,TGCGCCAGCACCCGAGGGGAGGTAAGAGGCCAGCCCCAGCATTTT,CASTRGEVRGQPQHF
TRBJ2-5,TRBV7-6,.,.,TGTGCCAGCAGCTTAGTTTCACAAGAGACCCAGTACTTC,CASSLVSQETQYF
TRBJ1-3,TRBV27,.,.,TGTGCCAGCAGTTCCCGGCGGCAGATCTCTGGAAACACCATATATTTT,CASSSRRQISGNTIYF
TRBJ2-7,TRBV7-2,TRBD1,.,TGTGCCAGCAGCCACGCACGACAGGGCGTTCTCTACGAGCAGTACTTC,CASSHARQGVLYEQYF
TRBJ1-1,TRBV9,.,.,TGTGCCAGCAGCGCGCCGGGGGGCACTGAAGCTTTCTTT,CASSAPGGTEAFF
TRBJ1-4,TRBV19,TRBD1,once,TGTGCCAGTAGTATTCCAGGGGGCGCAAGTGAAAAACTGTTTTTT,CASSIPGGASEKLFF
TRBJ2-3,TRBV10-2,.,.,TGCGCCAGCAGTCCGGGACTCCGCGCCGATACGCAGTATTTT,CASSPGLRADTQYF
TRBJ2-7,TRBV6-1,.,.,TGTGCCAGCAGTGAACAGGTTTACGAGCAGTACTTC,CASSEQVYEQYF
TRBJ2-3,TRBV2,TRBD2,many,TGTGCCAGCTCCACCGGGACTAGAGGAGGTACGCAGTATTTT,CASSTGTRGGTQYF
TRBJ1-2,TRBV4-2,TRBD1,.,TGTGCCAGCAGCCCGAACCCCGCTACAGGGGGCGGGAGCTATGGCTACACCTTC,CASSPNPATGGGSYGYTF
TRBJ2-2,TRBV2,.,.,TGTGCCAGCATCCGAAGGGAGGACGGTGCCGGGGAGCTGTTTTTT,CASIRREDGAGELFF
TRBJ2-1,TRBV5-8,TRBD1,.,TGTGCCAGCAGCTCCCACAGGGGCCCCTACGGTGAGCAGTTCTTC,CASSSHRGPYGEQFF
TRBJ2-3,TRBV1,.,.,TGCACCAGCAGCCAGTTCGACCGCAGACAGGGCTGGACAGATACGCAGTATTTT,CTSSQFDRRQGWTDTQYF
TRBJ1-5,TRBV5-1,.,.,TGCGCCAGCAGCTTGGACAGTGCCTTCAATCAGCCCCAGCATTTT,CASSLDSAFNQPQHF
TRBJ2-3,TRBV2,TRBD2,once,TGTGCCAGCAGTGGGACTAGCGGGGGGGTAGCAGATACGCAGTATTTT,CASSGTSGGVADTQYF
TRBJ2-1,TRBV2,TRBD2,.,TGTGCCAGCAGTGAGCCTAGCGGCTCCTACAATGAGCAGTTCTTC,CASSEPSGSYNEQFF
TRBJ2-1,TRBV19,TRBD2,once,TGTGCCAGTAGTATCGTGACGGGAGGGCCCAATGAGCAGTTCTTC,CASSIVTGGPNEQFF
TRBJ1-4,TRBV9,.,once,TGTGCCAGCAGCGCCCAGGGAGAAAAACTGTTTTTT,CASSAQGEKLFF
TRBJ2-1,TRBV7-6,.,.,TGTGCCAGCAGCTCTTCCGGGGTGCATGAGCAGTTCTTC,CASSSSGVHEQFF
TRBJ1-3,TRBV18,.,.,TGTGCCAGCTCACCACCTCGGAGCGGGGCATCTGGAAACACCATATATTTT,CASSPPRSGASGNTIYF
TRBJ2-3,TRBV29-1,.,.,TGCAGCGTTGACGAGGCGACAGATACGCAGTATTTT,CSVDEATDTQYF
TRBJ1-1,TRBV5-1,TRBD1,.,TGCGCCAGCGGGGACAGGGCGAACACTGAAGCTTTCTTT,CASGDRANTEAFF
TRBJ2-7,TRBV4-2,.,.,TGTGCCAGCAGCCAAGATAAAGCGTACTCCTACGAGCAGTACTTC,CASSQDKAYSYEQYF
TRBJ1-1,TRBV18,.,.,TGTGCCAGCCAGGGTTGGGGGGGCACTGAAGCTTTCTTT,CASQGWGGTEAFF
TRBJ2-5,TRBV6-5,.,.,TGTGCCAGCAGTAAACAGGGTTCGGAGGAGACCCAGTACTTC,CASSKQGSEETQYF
TRBJ1-2,TRBV6-5,.,.,TGTGCCAACTGCTGGGGAGGGCTTGGCTACACCTTC,CANCWGGLGYTF
TRBJ1-1,TRBV18,.,.,TGTGCCAGCTCACCAACCAGGCGGAACACTGAAGCTTTCTTT,CASSPTRRNTEAFF
TRBJ1-4,TRBV10-3,.,many,TGTGCCACCGCTCGACAGGTTAATGAAAAACTGTTTTTT,CATARQVNEKLFF
TRBJ1-3,TRBV6-1,.,.,TGTGCCAGCAGTGATGGAAATGGGGCCTCTGGAAACACCATATATTTT,CASSDGNGASGNTIYF
TRBJ2-3,TRBV6-1,TRBD2,.,TGTGCCAGCAGTGAACTCGGACTAGCGGCTACAGATACGCAGTATTTT,CASSELGLAATDTQYF
TRBJ2-1,TRBV18,.,.,TGTGCCAGCTCACCAGAGGGACCAGCGGGTAGTGGGCATGAGCAGTTCTTC,CASSPEGPAGSGHEQFF
TRBJ2-7,TRBV5-5,TRBD2,.,TGTGCCAGCACCGGGGGAGGGGAGCAGTACTTC,CASTGGGEQYF
TRBJ1-2,TRBV5-1,.,.,TGCGCCAGCAGCTGGGATGGGCGACAGGCCGTTTATGGCTACACCTTC,CASSWDGRQAVYGYTF
TRBJ1-5,TRBV19,.,.,TGTGCCAGTAGTATTCCTCTTGGGGGCGAGTTTCGATCCCTATTTAGCAATCAGCCCCAGCATTTT,CASSIPLGGEFRSLFSNQPQHF
TRBJ2-7,TRBV6-6,.,.,TGTGCCAGCACCGAGGGAGTGGCCTACGAGCAGTACTTC,CASTEGVAYEQYF
TRBJ2-2,TRBV5-4,.,.,TGTGCCAGCAGCTTGGAAGAGGGAGCCGGGGAGCTGTTTTTT,CASSLEEGAGELFF
TRBJ1-1,TRBV27,TRBD1,.,TGTGCCAGCAGTTTTAGACAGGGCGGCACTGAAGCTTTCTTT,CASSFRQGGTEAFF
TRBJ2-3,TRBV25-1,.,.,TGTGCCAGCAGTCGGGGGGCGGGTGATACGCAGTATTTT,CASSRGAGDTQYF
TRBJ2-7,TRBV18,.,.,TGTGCCAGCTCACCATCAACTAGTTCGGGCGAGCAGTACTTC,CASSPSTSSGEQYF
TRBJ2-7,TRBV10-3,TRBD2,.,TGTGCCATCAAGTTAGCGTTGGGAGGGGTCTACGAGCAGTACTTC,CAIKLALGGVYEQYF
TRBJ1-1,TRBV5-1,TRBD1,.,TGCGCCAGCAGCGACAGGGGTGGCACTGAAGCTTTCTTT,CASSDRGGTEAFF